The 31 T cell receptor beta chains below all came from one sample that was sequenced in a study of T-cell memory formation after mild COVID-19. TCRdb re-derived calls from the 5' RACE reads in MiXCR, one entry per CDR3 protein. The sample carries some 320,000 distinct CDR3 sequences, approximately 15% recorded once. Material: PBMCs or a T cell subset sorted from them (not recorded which). The receptor set was obtained from a young man who had mild COVID-19 (a few samples of this study predate the infection). Cell type and time point are not known.

The genes are TRBV6-2 or TRBV6-3 and TRBJ2-7, with D possibly matching TRBD2 (5 bases). Looked up from germline, CDR1 is MNHEY and CDR2 is SVGEGT. V was clipped by 4 bases and J by 3 bases, with 10 bases between them. This CDR3 contains 13 residues. CDR3 in DNA: TGTGCCAGCAGTTTTTCGGCGGGCTACGAGCAGTACGTC. Amino acids: CASSFSAGYEQYV.

The sample holds a few counts of this clonotype. The chain couples TRBV7-2 to TRBJ1-1; D uncertain. The CDR3 is 12 amino acids. The ends were cut back, 3 bases at V and 1 base at J, with 3 bases in the middle. Germline assignment: CDR1 SGHTA and CDR2 FQGNSA. CDR3 loop: CASSFKNTEAFF. The CDR3 nucleotides read TGTGCCAGCAGCTTCAAGAACACTGAAGCTTTCTTT.

The chain is built from TRBV7-9 and TRBJ2-5; 8 bases map to TRBD2. The V gene end was trimmed by 5 bases and the J gene end by 4 bases; junction bases not matched to a gene: 9. This CDR3 contains 15 residues. The germline V gene encodes CDR1 SEHNR and CDR2 FQNEAQ (reference sequence). The CDR3 sequence is CASSPGTSGGETQYF. In DNA form, the CDR3 reads TGTGCCAGCAGCCCCGGGACTAGTGGTGGAGAGACCCAGTACTTC.

This clonotype was seen many times. The rearrangement uses TRBV7-8 and TRBJ2-7, with a tentative D call TRBD1 (6 bases). Germline CDR1 SGHVS, CDR2 FQNEAQ. V was cut by 4 bases and J by 3 bases, with 10 bases left in between. The CDR3 has 13 amino acids. In DNA form, the CDR3 reads TGTGCCAGCAGCTCCGCCAGGGGCTACGAGCAGTACTTC. Residues: CASSSARGYEQYF. Filled out from reference TRBV7-8 and TRBJ2-7, the complete variable domain reads GAGVSQSPRYKVAKRGQDVALRCDPISGHVSLFWYQQALGQGPEFLTYFQNEAQLDKSGLPSDRFFAERPEGSVSTLKIQRTQQEDSAVYLCASSSARGYEQYFGPGTRLTVT.

This clonotype was seen a few times. The chain has TRBV6-6 and TRBJ1-1; D is ambiguous. Trimming shortened V by 2 bases and J by 2 bases, and 3 bases separated the two germline ends. There are 12 residues in the CDR3. The germline V gene encodes CDR1 MNHNY and CDR2 SVGAGI (reference sequence). The chain's CDR3 is CASSYTNTEAFF. The CDR3 DNA is TGTGCCAGCAGTTACACTAACACTGAAGCTTTCTTT.

This clonotype was seen a handful of times. The chain recombines TRBV20-1 with TRBJ1-1; possibly TRBD1 for D (5 bases). With 5 bases removed from V and 5 bases from J, the gap between germline ends came to 15 bases. The germline gives CDR1 DFQATT, CDR2 SNEGSKA (reference sequence). CDR3 size: 13 residues. The chain's CDR3 is CSARLGGRTEAFF. The CDR3 region has the DNA TGCAGTGCTCGCTTGGGGGGGAGGACTGAAGCTTTCTTT.

V gene TRBV20-1 combines with J gene TRBJ2-2; D is perhaps TRBD1 or TRBD2 (5 bases each). The CDR3 spans 14 residues. V was shortened by 2 bases and J by 5 bases, with 12 bases between the two germline ends. Germline V CDR1 and CDR2: DFQATT, SNEGSKA (reference sequence). The CDR3 protein is CSARYEGSTGELFF. In DNA, the CDR3 is TGCAGTGCTAGATATGAGGGGAGTACCGGGGAGCTGTTTTTT.

This clonotype was detected only a few times. The genes are TRBV9 and TRBJ2-5, with D hard to call. The CDR3 spans 14 residues. The germline gives CDR1 SGDLS, CDR2 YYNGEE. V was clipped by 1 base and J by 3 bases, with 10 bases between them. DNA of the CDR3: TGTGCCAGCAGCGTACAGTTACGCGAAGAGACCCAGTACTTC. Residues: CASSVQLREETQYF. Full variable domain (missing parts from reference TRBV9 and TRBJ2-5): DSGVTQTPKHLITATGQRVTLRCSPRSGDLSVYWYQQSLDQGLQFLIQYYNGEERAKGNILERFSAQQFPDLHSELNLSSLELGDSALYFCASSVQLREETQYFGPGTRLLVL.

The chain employs TRBV7-2 and TRBJ2-2, with 10 bases aligning to TRBD1. CDR3 length: 15 residues. V shed 6 bases and J 6 bases; nucleotides not matched to a gene: 7. The V gene's germline CDR1 is SGHTA and CDR2 FQGNSA. The CDR3 sequence: CASRPTGTGAGELFF. CDR3 bases: TGTGCCAGCAGACCGACCGGGACAGGGGCCGGGGAGCTGTTTTTT.

The rearrangement joins TRBV6-5 to TRBJ1-5; 7 bases agree with TRBD1. Germline CDR1 is MNHEY and CDR2 is SVGAGI. This CDR3 is 15 amino acids long. The V and J ends lost 5 bases and 5 bases, in that order; junction bases with no gene match: 9. CDR3 DNA: TGTGCCAGCAGTGCCGGGACAGAGGTTCATCAGCCCCAGCATTTT. Translated, it gives CASSAGTEVHQPQHF.

This clonotype was seen a handful of times. The rearrangement uses TRBV4-2 and TRBJ1-3; D uncertain. The CDR3 runs 13 residues. V was trimmed by 4 bases and J by 4 bases, leaving 8 bases between them. Germline CDR1 is LGHNA and CDR2 is YNFKEQ. CDR3 nucleotides: TGTGCCAGCAGCCCTGGTTACGGAAACACCATATATTTT. Its protein product is CASSPGYGNTIYF.

This clonotype turned up a few times. The chain employs TRBV29-1 and TRBJ1-6; 7 bases agree with TRBD1. The CDR3 has 15 residues. CDR1 is SQVTM and CDR2 is ANQGSEA in the germline V gene. Trimming cost V 4 bases and J 8 bases; bases outside gene matches: 11. The CDR3, as DNA: TGCAGCGTTGCCCTAACAGGGGATTCCGATTCACCCCTCCACTTT. As protein: CSVALTGDSDSPLHF. The full variable domain, with the rest looked up from reference TRBV29-1 and TRBJ1-6, is SAVISQKPSRDICQRGTSLTIQCQVDSQVTMMFWYRQQPGQSLTLIATANQGSEATYESGFVIDKFPISRPNLTFSTLTVSNMSPEDSSIYLCSVALTGDSDSPLHFGNGTRLTVT.

The chain carries TRBV7-9 and TRBJ2-1; 11 bases map to TRBD2. The CDR3 covers 16 residues. With 5 bases clipped from V and 7 bases from J, the junction kept 10 bases outside the gene matches. The V gene's germline CDR1 is SEHNR and CDR2 FQNEAQ (reference sequence). The CDR3 DNA is TGTGCCAGCAGCGAAAGTATAGCGGGGGGGCGGAATGAGCAGTTCTTC. This sequence encodes CASSESIAGGRNEQFF.

This clonotype has just a few counts. The rearrangement joins TRBV7-3 to TRBJ2-2, with 7 bases fitting TRBD1. With V trimmed by 5 bases and J by 4 bases, 4 bases remained unmatched. The CDR3 spans 14 residues. CDR1 SGHTA and CDR2 FQGTGA come from the germline V gene. The chain's CDR3 is CASSDGQVTGELFF. In nucleotides, the CDR3 is TGTGCCAGCAGCGACGGACAGGTCACCGGGGAGCTGTTTTTT.

This chain links TRBV6-5 with TRBJ2-3; D not resolved. Germline V gene sequence: CDR1 MNHEY, CDR2 SVGAGI. Trimming removed 4 bases from V and 2 bases from J, with 10 bases in between. The CDR3 spans 14 residues. The CDR3 nucleotides are TGTGCCAGCAGTTCCGAAAGTTCCACAGATACGCAGTATTTT. It codes for CASSSESSTDTQYF.

This chain joins TRBV20-1 and TRBJ2-3, with TRBD1 identical over 8 bases. The germline gives CDR1 DFQATT, CDR2 SNEGSKA (reference sequence). J gave up 1 base and V 0 bases, and 6 bases lay outside the gene matches. This CDR3 has 16 amino acids. The CDR3 region has the DNA TGCAGTGCTAGAGACATTACAGGGGGGCGCACAGATACGCAGTATTTT. This gives the protein CSARDITGGRTDTQYF.

The chain recombines TRBV2 with TRBJ2-3; the D is unclear. CDR3 length: 12 amino acids. Between the trimmed V and J ends, which lost 10 bases and 8 bases, there was a span of 16 bases. Germline V gives CDR1 SNHLY, CDR2 FYNNEI. The CDR3 coding sequence is TGTGCCACCAGCCCAGGACCGGGTACGCAGTATTTT. Translated: CATSPGPGTQYF.

This clonotype has at least ten counts. The genes are TRBV5-1 and TRBJ2-1; D ambiguous. CDR1 is SGHRS and CDR2 is YFSETQ in the germline V gene. The CDR3 is 15 amino acids. The V and J ends lost 7 bases and 2 bases respectively, with 16 bases between them. CDR3 DNA: TGCGCCAGCGCCCGGACCTCACCCGCCTACAATGAGCAGTTCTTC. Translated: CASARTSPAYNEQFF.

The rearrangement joins TRBV7-6 to TRBJ2-5, with D perhaps given as TRBD1 or TRBD2 (5 bases each). Germline CDR1 reads SGHVS; CDR2 reads FNYEAQ. V dropped 5 bases and J dropped 5 bases, with 27 bases sitting between them. This CDR3 spans 18 amino acids. The CDR3 DNA follows: TGTGCCAGCAGCATCGGATGGGACCGGGACGAAATTGATGAGACCCAGTACTTC. Amino acids: CASSIGWDRDEIDETQYF.

This clonotype has only a few counts. J is TRBJ1-3 and V is TRBV7-2; D is undetermined. CDR3 length: 14 residues. Looked up from germline, CDR1 is SGHTA and CDR2 is FQGNSA. The germline V and J ends were trimmed by 1 base and 4 bases, with 8 bases remaining between them. The CDR3 nucleotides read TGTGCCAGCAGCTTAGTTACGGGCGGAAACACCATATATTTT. This translates into CASSLVTGGNTIYF.

This clonotype was counted a few times. The J gene is TRBJ1-1, the V gene TRBV19; D unclear. The germline V gene encodes CDR1 LNHDA and CDR2 SQIVND (reference sequence). The CDR3 is 11 amino acids. With 6 bases removed from V and 6 bases from J, the gap between germline ends came to 8 bases. CDR3 nucleotide sequence: TGTGCCAGTAGGGCTTGGGCTGAAGCTTTCTTT. Translating it yields CASRAWAEAFF.

The rearrangement links TRBV2 to TRBJ2-7; maybe TRBD1 (6 bases). CDR3 length equals 13 residues. V was cut by 6 bases and J by 2 bases, with 11 bases left in between. Per germline, CDR1 SNHLY and CDR2 FYNNEI. CDR3 sequence reads: CASRQGSPYEQYV. As DNA, the CDR3 is TGTGCCAGCAGACAGGGAAGCCCCTACGAGCAGTACGTC.

The CDR3 DNA reads TGTGCCACCAGTGCAGAGGGGCGGACTCAGCCCCAGCATTTT. Protein sequence: CATSAEGRTQPQHF. The chain couples TRBV24-1 to TRBJ1-5, with a tentative D call TRBD1 (5 bases). Germline CDR1 is KGHDR and CDR2 is SFDVKD. The CDR3 is 14 amino acids. Between the trimmed V and J ends, which lost 5 bases and 6 bases, there was a span of 13 bases.

This clonotype was detected a few times. V gene TRBV27 combines with J gene TRBJ1-6, with D possibly matching TRBD1 (6 bases). The CDR3 totals 12 residues. V was clipped by 10 bases and J by 13 bases, with 17 bases between them. CDR1 and CDR2 from the germline V gene are MNHEY and SMNVEV (reference sequence). CDR3 sequence: CATSQGSVPLHF. DNA of the CDR3: TGTGCCACTTCACAGGGTTCGGTTCCCCTCCACTTT.

The V gene is TRBV29-1, the J gene TRBJ2-7; TRBD1 aligns across 9 bases. The CDR3 extends over 12 amino acids. V shed 4 bases, J shed 7 bases, and the junction held 5 bases outside the gene matches. Germline CDR1 is SQVTM and CDR2 is ANQGSEA. The CDR3 region is CSVGGQGQEQYV. In DNA form, the CDR3 reads TGCAGCGTTGGGGGACAGGGACAGGAGCAGTACGTC.

The genes are TRBV6-5 and TRBJ2-5; the match to TRBD2 covers 13 bases. The germline gives CDR1 MNHEY, CDR2 SVGAGI. The ends lost 7 bases at V and 3 bases at J; junction bases unmatched: 11. The CDR3 runs to 17 residues. CDR3 nucleotide sequence: TGTGCCAGCACCCCGGGACTAGCGGGGTATACTGAAGAGACCCAGTACTTC. Amino acids: CASTPGLAGYTEETQYF.

The rearrangement joins TRBV6-5 to TRBJ2-7; possibly TRBD1 for D (6 bases). The ends were cut back, 1 base at V and 4 bases at J, with 17 bases in the middle. The length of the CDR3 is 16 residues. Germline V gives CDR1 MNHEY, CDR2 SVGAGI. CDR3 nucleotides: TGTGCCAGCAGTTACTTGGGTAGTACAGGGCATTACGAGCAGTACTTC. Amino acid sequence: CASSYLGSTGHYEQYF.

This clonotype was seen at least ten times. This rearrangement joins TRBV7-9 to TRBJ2-3; no clear D gene. The germline CDR1 and CDR2 sequences are SEHNR and FQNEAQ (reference sequence). The ends were cut back, 5 bases at V and 0 bases at J, with 15 bases in the middle. The CDR3 consists of 16 residues. CDR3 in amino acids: CASSHSVATSTDTQYF. Written as DNA, the CDR3 is TGTGCCAGCAGCCATTCCGTCGCGACTAGCACAGATACGCAGTATTTT.

This clonotype was picked up a small number of times. The J gene is TRBJ1-1, the V gene TRBV5-1, with 7 bases aligning to TRBD1. The CDR3 is 16 amino acids. CDR1 and CDR2 (germline): SGHRS, YFSETQ. J was trimmed by 4 bases and V by 4 bases; bases with no gene match: 13. The CDR3 bases are TGCGCCAGCAGCGGGACGACAGGGTTTATGGCCACTGAAGCTTTCTTT. Protein: CASSGTTGFMATEAFF.

The chain couples TRBV4-2 to TRBJ1-2; D unresolved. The length of the CDR3 is 15 residues. With 0 bases removed from V and 4 bases from J, the gap between germline ends came to 12 bases. Germline V CDR1 and CDR2: LGHNA, YNFKEQ. The CDR3 coding sequence is TGTGCCAGCAGCCAAGATAGGGCAGAATTCTATGGCTACACCTTC. Translated, it gives CASSQDRAEFYGYTF.

The gene calls are TRBV7-2 and TRBJ2-3; D assignment may be TRBD1 or TRBD2 (5 bases each). Looked up from germline, CDR1 is SGHTA and CDR2 is FQGNSA. The CDR3 extends over 19 amino acids. Deletions cut 7 bases from V and 6 bases from J, with 32 bases between. The CDR3 region is CASILSLGDRYHPPDTQYF. In DNA, the CDR3 is TGTGCCAGCATCCTCTCCCTCGGGGACCGCTATCATCCTCCGGATACGCAGTATTTT.